This TCR beta chain is from a study of cytomegalovirus exposure and HLA in healthy donors. The PCR was carried out with 60 Vbeta primers and 13 Jbeta primers. Sequencing was performed with immunoSEQ multiplex PCR; in TCRdb, only in-frame clones are kept and a portion is missing. The sample has 55,000 to 65,000 clones, roughly 80% seen once. The CDR3 is 15 residues long. Germline assignment: CDR1 SGHTA and CDR2 FQGNSA. Germline trimming cut 7 bases from V and 1 base from J; bases unmatched to any gene: 8. The sample comprised PBMCs. This TCR was recovered from a woman between 40 and 55 years old in good health and CMV-seropositive. The chain uses TRBV7-2 and TRBJ1-1; 8 positions agree with TRBD1. The CDR3 nucleotides read TGTGCCAGCAAATCACCCGGGACAGGGAACACTGAAGCTTTCTTT. This translates into CASKSPGTGNTEAFF. The full variable domain, with the rest looked up from reference TRBV7-2 and TRBJ1-1, is GAGVSQSPSNKVTEKGKDVELRCDPISGHTALYWYRQSLGQGLEFLIYFQGNSAPDKSGLPSDRFSAERTGGSVSTLTIQRTQQEDSAVYLCASKSPGTGNTEAFFGQGTRLTVV.